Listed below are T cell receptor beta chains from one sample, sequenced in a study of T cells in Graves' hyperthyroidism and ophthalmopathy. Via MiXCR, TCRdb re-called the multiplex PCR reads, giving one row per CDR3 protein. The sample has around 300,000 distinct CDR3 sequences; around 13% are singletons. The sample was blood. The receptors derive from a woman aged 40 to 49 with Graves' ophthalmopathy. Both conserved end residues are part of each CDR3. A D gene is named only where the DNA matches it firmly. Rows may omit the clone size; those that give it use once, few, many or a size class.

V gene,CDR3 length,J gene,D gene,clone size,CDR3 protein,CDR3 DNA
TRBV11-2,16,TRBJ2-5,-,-,CASSSLLWRKQETQYF,TGTGCCAGCAGCTCCCTGTTATGGAGGAAGCAAGAGACCCAGTACTTC
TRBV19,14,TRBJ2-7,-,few,CASSIGSEGYEQYF,TGTGCCAGTAGTATTGGGTCGGAGGGCTACGAGCAGTACTTC
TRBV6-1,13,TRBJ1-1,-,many,CASSDTTDTEAFF,TGTGCCAGCAGTGACACGACAGACACTGAAGCTTTCTTT
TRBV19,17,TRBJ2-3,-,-,CASSSGGLRGAADTQYF,TGTGCCAGTAGTTCAGGGGGCTTGCGGGGGGCGGCAGATACGCAGTATTTT
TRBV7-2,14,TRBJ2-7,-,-,CASSFGDISYEQYF,TGTGCCAGCAGCTTTGGGGACATTTCCTACGAGCAGTACTTC
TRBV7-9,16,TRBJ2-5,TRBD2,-,CASSQPHPGGGETQYF,TGTGCCAGCAGCCAGCCCCATCCGGGGGGGGGAGAGACCCAGTACTTC
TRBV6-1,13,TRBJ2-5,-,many,CASSLPGVETQYF,TGTGCCAGCAGTTTGCCGGGGGTAGAGACCCAGTACTTC
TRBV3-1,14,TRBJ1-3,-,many,CASSQGYGGNTIYF,TGTGCCAGCAGCCAGGGGTACGGTGGAAACACCATATATTTT
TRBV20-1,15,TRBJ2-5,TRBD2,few,CSARLAGGPGETQYF,TGCAGTGCTAGACTAGCGGGAGGGCCAGGAGAGACCCAGTACTTC
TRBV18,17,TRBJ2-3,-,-,CASSVRPGVSGTDTQYF,TGTGCCAGCTCAGTACGCCCAGGGGTATCTGGCACAGATACGCAGTATTTT
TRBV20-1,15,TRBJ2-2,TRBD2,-,CSARDRGTRSGELFF,TGCAGTGCTAGAGATCGAGGGACTAGGTCCGGGGAGCTGTTTTTT
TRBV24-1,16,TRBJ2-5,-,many,CATSDRPGGGKETQYF,TGTGCCACCAGTGACCGCCCAGGCGGGGGCAAAGAGACCCAGTACTTC
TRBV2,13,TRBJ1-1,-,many,CASSEGRATGAFF,TGTGCCAGCAGTGAAGGAAGAGCCACGGGAGCTTTCTTT
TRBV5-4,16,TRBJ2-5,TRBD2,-,CASSFPTSGTQETQYF,TGTGCCAGCAGCTTCCCAACTAGCGGAACCCAAGAGACCCAGTACTTC
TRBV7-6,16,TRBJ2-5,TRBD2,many,CASTPGGGAVGETQYF,TGTGCCAGCACCCCCGGCGGGGGGGCGGTGGGGGAGACCCAGTACTTC
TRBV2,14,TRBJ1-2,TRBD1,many,CASSWDRSNYGYTF,TGTGCCAGCAGTTGGGACAGGAGCAACTATGGCTACACCTTC
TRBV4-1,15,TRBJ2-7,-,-,CASSQDGGRGREQYF,TGCGCCAGCAGCCAAGATGGGGGCAGGGGACGCGAGCAGTACTTC
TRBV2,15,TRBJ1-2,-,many,CASSEDEGANYGYTF,TGTGCCAGCAGTGAAGATGAGGGTGCGAACTATGGCTACACCTTC
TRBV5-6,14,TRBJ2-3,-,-,CASSLTGATDTQYF,TGTGCCAGCAGCTTGACCGGGGCCACAGATACGCAGTATTTT
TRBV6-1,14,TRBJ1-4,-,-,CASSSVQGREKLFF,TGTGCCAGCAGTTCCGTACAGGGCCGGGAAAAACTGTTTTTT
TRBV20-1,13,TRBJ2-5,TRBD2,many,CSARGSSGTPQYF,TGCAGTGCTAGAGGGTCTAGCGGGACGCCCCAGTACTTC
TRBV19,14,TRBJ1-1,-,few,CASSIDRGNTEAFF,TGTGCCAGTAGTATCGATAGGGGGAACACTGAAGCTTTCTTT
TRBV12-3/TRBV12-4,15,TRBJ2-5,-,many,CASSLWAGREETQYF,TGTGCCAGCAGTTTATGGGCGGGAAGGGAAGAGACCCAGTACTTC
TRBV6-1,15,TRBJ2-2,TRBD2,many,CASSRGGLETGELFF,TGTGCCAGCAGCCGGGGGGGACTAGAAACCGGGGAGCTGTTTTTT
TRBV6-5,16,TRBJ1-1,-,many,CASSYGAGRLRTEAFF,TGTGCCAGCAGTTACGGGGCGGGACGACTAAGAACTGAAGCTTTCTTT
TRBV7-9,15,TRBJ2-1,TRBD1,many,CASSNGTGFYNEQFF,TGTGCCAGCAGTAACGGGACAGGGTTTTACAATGAGCAGTTCTTC
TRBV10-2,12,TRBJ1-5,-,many,CASRSGNQPQHF,TGCGCCAGCAGGTCGGGCAATCAGCCCCAGCATTTT
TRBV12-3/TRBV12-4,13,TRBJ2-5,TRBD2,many,CASPTSGEETQYF,TGTGCCAGCCCCACTAGCGGGGAAGAGACCCAGTACTTC
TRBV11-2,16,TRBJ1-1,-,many,CASSQVGRRMNTEAFF,TGTGCCAGCAGCCAAGTAGGAAGAAGAATGAACACTGAAGCTTTCTTT
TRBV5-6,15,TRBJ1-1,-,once,CASSLGGGDNTEAFF,TGTGCCAGCAGCTTGGGTGGTGGGGATAACACTGAAGCTTTCTTT
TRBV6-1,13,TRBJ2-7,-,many,CASSAKGRHEQYF,TGTGCCAGCAGTGCAAAGGGCCGACACGAGCAGTACTTC
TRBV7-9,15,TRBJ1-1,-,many,CASSLAGGKNTEAFF,TGTGCCAGCAGCTTAGCGGGGGGTAAGAACACTGAAGCTTTCTTT
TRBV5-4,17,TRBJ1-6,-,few,CASSDQSGDGLTSPLHF,TGTGCCAGCAGCGACCAAAGTGGCGACGGGTTGACTTCACCCCTCCACTTT
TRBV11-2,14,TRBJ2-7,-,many,CASSLEWVGYEQYF,TGTGCCAGCAGCTTAGAATGGGTTGGGTACGAGCAGTACTTC
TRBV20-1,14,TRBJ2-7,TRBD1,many,CSARGWDSSYKQYF,TGCAGTGCTAGAGGGTGGGACAGCTCCTACAAGCAGTACTTC
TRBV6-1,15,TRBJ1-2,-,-,CASSEVPGKAVGYTF,TGTGCCAGCAGTGAAGTACCAGGGAAGGCCGTGGGCTACACCTTC
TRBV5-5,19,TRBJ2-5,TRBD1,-,CASSSPLGQQWRPGETQYF,TGTGCCAGCAGCTCCCCACTGGGACAGCAATGGCGACCGGGGGAGACCCAGTACTTC
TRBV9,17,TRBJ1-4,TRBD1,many,CASSVAITGTGDEKLFF,TGTGCCAGCAGCGTAGCCATTACCGGGACAGGGGATGAAAAACTGTTTTTT
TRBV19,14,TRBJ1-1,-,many,CASSIYREDTEAFF,TGTGCCAGTAGTATCTACCGGGAGGACACTGAAGCTTTCTTT
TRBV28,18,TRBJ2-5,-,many,CASSPPSPRGGDVRGEYF,TGTGCCAGCAGTCCCCCCTCCCCCCGTGGTGGGGACGTGAGAGGGGAGTACTTC
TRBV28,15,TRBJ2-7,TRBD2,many,CASSLLAGNAYEQYF,TGTGCCAGCAGTTTGCTAGCGGGGAACGCCTACGAGCAGTACTTC
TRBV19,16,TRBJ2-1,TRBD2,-,CASSISGGPPYNEQFF,TGTGCCAGTAGTATTAGCGGGGGACCGCCCTACAATGAGCAGTTCTTC
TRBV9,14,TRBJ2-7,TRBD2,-,CASSNGLAGYEQYF,TGTGCCAGCAGCAATGGACTAGCGGGATACGAGCAGTACTTC
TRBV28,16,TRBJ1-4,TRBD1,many,CASSLFSGQGIEKLFF,TGTGCCAGCAGTTTATTCTCGGGACAGGGAATCGAAAAACTGTTTTTT
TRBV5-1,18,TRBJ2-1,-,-,CASSLPADLGLEDNEQFF,TGCGCCAGCAGCTTGCCGGCGGATTTGGGACTGGAAGACAATGAGCAGTTCTTC
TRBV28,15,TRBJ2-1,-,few,CASSPWRGSYNEQFF,TGTGCCAGCAGCCCCTGGCGGGGCTCCTACAATGAGCAGTTCTTC
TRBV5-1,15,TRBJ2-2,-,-,CASSLVTAPAGELFF,TGCGCCAGCAGCTTGGTAACAGCCCCTGCCGGGGAGCTGTTTTTT
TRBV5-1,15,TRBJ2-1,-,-,CASSLGGKNGDEQFF,TGCGCCAGCAGCTTGGGGGGTAAAAATGGTGATGAGCAGTTCTTC
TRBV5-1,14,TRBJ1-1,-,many,CASSFPSSNTEAFF,TGCGCCAGCAGCTTCCCCTCATCGAACACTGAAGCTTTCTTT
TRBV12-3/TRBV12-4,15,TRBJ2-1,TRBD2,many,CASRGAGGPYNEQFF,TGTGCCAGCAGGGGAGCGGGGGGACCCTACAATGAGCAGTTCTTC